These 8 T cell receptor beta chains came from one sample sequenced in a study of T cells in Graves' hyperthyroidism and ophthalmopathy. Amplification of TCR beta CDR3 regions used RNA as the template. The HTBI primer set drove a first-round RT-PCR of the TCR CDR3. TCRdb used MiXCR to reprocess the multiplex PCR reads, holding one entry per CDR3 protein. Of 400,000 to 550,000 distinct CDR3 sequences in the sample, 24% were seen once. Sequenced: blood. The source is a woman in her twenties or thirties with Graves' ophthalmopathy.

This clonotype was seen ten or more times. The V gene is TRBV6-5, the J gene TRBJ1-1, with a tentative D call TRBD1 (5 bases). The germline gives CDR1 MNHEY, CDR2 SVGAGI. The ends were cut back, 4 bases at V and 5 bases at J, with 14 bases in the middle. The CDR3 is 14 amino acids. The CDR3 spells CASSWSRVGTEAFF. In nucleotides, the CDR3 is TGTGCCAGCAGTTGGTCCAGGGTCGGGACTGAAGCTTTCTTT.

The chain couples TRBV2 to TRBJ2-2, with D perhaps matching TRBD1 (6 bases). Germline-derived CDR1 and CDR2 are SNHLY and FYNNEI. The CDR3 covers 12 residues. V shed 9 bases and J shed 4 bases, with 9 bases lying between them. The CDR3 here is CARSGATGELFF. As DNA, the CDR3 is TGTGCCAGGTCAGGGGCCACCGGGGAGCTGTTTTTT.

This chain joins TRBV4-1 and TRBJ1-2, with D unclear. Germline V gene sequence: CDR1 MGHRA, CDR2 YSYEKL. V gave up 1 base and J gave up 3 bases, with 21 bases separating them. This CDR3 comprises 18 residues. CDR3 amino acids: CASSQVNLPGQGDYGYTF. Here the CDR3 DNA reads TGCGCCAGCAGCCAAGTGAACCTACCGGGTCAAGGTGACTATGGCTACACCTTC.

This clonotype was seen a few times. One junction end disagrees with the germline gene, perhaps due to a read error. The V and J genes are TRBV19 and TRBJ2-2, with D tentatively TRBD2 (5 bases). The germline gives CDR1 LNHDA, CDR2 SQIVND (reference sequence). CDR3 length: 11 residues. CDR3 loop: CASSIPGELCF. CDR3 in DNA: TGTGCCAGTAGTATACCCGGGGAGCTGTGTTTT.

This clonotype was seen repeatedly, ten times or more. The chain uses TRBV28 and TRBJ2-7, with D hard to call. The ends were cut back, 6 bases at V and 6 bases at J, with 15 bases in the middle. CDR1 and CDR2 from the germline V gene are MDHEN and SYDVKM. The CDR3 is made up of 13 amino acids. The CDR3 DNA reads TGTGCCAGCAGCTCTCCAAGGCAAGGCGAGCAGTACTTC. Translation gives CASSSPRQGEQYF.

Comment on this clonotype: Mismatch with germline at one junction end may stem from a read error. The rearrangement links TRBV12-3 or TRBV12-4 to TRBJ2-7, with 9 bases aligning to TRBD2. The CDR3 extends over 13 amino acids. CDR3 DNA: TGCGCCAGCGGACTGGCGGGAGGGTACGAGCAGTACTTC. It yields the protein CASGLAGGYEQYF.

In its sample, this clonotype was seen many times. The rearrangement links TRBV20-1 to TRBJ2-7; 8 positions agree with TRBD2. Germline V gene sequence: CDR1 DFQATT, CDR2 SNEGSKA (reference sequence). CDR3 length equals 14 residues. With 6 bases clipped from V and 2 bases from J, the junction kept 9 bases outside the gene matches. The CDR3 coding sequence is TGCAGTGCCCCTAGGGGGACTAGTACCTACGAGCAGTACTTC. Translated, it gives CSAPRGTSTYEQYF.

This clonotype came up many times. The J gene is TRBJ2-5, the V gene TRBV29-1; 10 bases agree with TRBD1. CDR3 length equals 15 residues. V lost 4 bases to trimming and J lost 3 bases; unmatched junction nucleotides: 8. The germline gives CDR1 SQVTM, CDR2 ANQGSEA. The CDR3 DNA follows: TGCAGCGTTGCCCGGGACAGGGGTTCCAAAGAGACCCAGTACTTC. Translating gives CSVARDRGSKETQYF.